Sequencing of this T cell receptor (beta chain) was carried out in a study of cytomegalovirus exposure and HLA in healthy donors. Study-level results: It was reported in a later analysis that an Asian-associated ancestry cluster showed fewer N-insertions than the approximately 700-donor mean.

PCR amplification relied on 60 Vbeta primers (plus 13 Jbeta primers). As originally analysed: Per a later analysis, the number of unique TCR beta chains was around 80 million, of which 9 million to 12 million were shared. TCRdb's table, derived via immunoSEQ multiplex PCR, lists solely in-frame clones and lacks some. That table is the source of V, J and clone size, and D and trimming were worked out from the DNA. Seen here are 70,000 to 95,000 clones, about three fifths observed once, and the top ten hold 5.5%. This clone was observed a single time. The antigen is unknown. In germline, CDR1 is MGHRA, CDR2 YSYEKL. This CDR3 spans 13 amino acids. Deletions cut 4 bases from V and 4 bases from J, with 10 bases between. The donors were healthy bone marrow donors. Donors sampled were nominally healthy, though unrecorded immune exposures were likely.

The receptor comes from a young woman in good health and CMV-seropositive. This chain links TRBV4-1 with TRBJ1-1; a possible D gene is TRBD1 (6 bases). Source material: PBMCs. CDR3 DNA sequence: TGCGCCAGCAGCCTACAGGGTGGCACTGAAGCTTTCTTT. Translation gives CASSLQGGTEAFF.